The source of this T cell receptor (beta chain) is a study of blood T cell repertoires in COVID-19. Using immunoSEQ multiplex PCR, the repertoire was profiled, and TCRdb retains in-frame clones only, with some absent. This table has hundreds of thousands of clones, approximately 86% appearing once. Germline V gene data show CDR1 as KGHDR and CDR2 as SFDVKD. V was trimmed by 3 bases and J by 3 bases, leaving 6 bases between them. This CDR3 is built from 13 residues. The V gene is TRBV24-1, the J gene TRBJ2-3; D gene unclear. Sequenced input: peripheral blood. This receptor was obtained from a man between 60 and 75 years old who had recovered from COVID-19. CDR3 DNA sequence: TGTGCCACCAGTGATGAGAGGACAGATACGCAGTATTTT. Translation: CATSDERTDTQYF.